This T cell receptor beta chain is drawn from a study of cytomegalovirus exposure and HLA in healthy donors. General study points: The study found most TCR sequences rare, yet found some public TCRs in many donors. Reportedly, fewer N-insertions than the 666-donor mean appeared in an Asian-associated ancestry cluster in a later analysis.

V shed 4 bases and J 3 bases; nucleotides not matched to a gene: 9. The CDR3 consists of 16 residues. CDR1 and CDR2 from the germline V gene are SGHNT and YYREEE (reference sequence). 13 Jbeta primers and 60 Vbeta primers were used for the PCR. The data were produced by immunoSEQ multiplex PCR, yet TCRdb's version contains in-frame clones alone and is incomplete. The table lists about 110,000 clones, under 85% of them singletons, with more than 4% in the top ten. Concerning this clone itself: As yet, its antigen is unknown.

Source material: PBMCs. This TCR was sampled from a male donor in good health and CMV-seronegative. The chain combines TRBV5-4 with TRBJ2-3; 9 nucleotides agree with TRBD1. CDR3 loop: CASSGEKGQGTDTQYF. As DNA, the CDR3 is TGTGCCAGCAGCGGTGAGAAGGGACAGGGTACAGATACGCAGTATTTT.